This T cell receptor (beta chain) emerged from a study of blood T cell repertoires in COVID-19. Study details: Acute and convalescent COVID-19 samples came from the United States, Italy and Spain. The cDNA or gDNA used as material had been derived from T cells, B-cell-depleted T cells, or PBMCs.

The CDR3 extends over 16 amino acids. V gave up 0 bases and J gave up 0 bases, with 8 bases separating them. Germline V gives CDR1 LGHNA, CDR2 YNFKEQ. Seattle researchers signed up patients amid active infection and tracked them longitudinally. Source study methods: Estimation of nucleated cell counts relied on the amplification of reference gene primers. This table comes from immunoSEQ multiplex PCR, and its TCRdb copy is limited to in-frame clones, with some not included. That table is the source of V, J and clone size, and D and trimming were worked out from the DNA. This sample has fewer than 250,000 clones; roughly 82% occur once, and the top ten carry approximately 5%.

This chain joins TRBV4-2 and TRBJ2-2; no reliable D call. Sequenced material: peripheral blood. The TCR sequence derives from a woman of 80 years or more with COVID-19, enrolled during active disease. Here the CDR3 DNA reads TGTGCCAGCAGCCAAGATTGGCAGGCGAACACCGGGGAGCTGTTTTTT. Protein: CASSQDWQANTGELFF.